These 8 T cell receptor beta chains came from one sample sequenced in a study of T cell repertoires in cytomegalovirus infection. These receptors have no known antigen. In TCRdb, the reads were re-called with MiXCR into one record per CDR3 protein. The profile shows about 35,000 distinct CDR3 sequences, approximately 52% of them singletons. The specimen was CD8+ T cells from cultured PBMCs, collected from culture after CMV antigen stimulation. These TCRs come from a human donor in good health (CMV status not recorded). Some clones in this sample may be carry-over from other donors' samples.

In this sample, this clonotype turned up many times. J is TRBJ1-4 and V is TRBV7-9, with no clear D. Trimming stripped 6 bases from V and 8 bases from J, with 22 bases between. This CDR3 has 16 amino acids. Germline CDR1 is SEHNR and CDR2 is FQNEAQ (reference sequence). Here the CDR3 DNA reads TGTGCCAGCAGTCCTACACTCGACACTTCCAAGGAAAAACTGTTTTTT. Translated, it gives CASSPTLDTSKEKLFF.

DNA for the CDR3: TGTGCCAGCAGCTCGACTAGTTACTACGAGCAGTACTTC. The encoded protein is CASSSTSYYEQYF. This chain links TRBV5-6 with TRBJ2-7, with D possibly TRBD2 on 6 matching bases. There are 13 residues in the CDR3. V shed 3 bases and J shed 3 bases, with 10 bases lying between them. Germline-derived CDR1 and CDR2 are SGHDT and YYEEEE.

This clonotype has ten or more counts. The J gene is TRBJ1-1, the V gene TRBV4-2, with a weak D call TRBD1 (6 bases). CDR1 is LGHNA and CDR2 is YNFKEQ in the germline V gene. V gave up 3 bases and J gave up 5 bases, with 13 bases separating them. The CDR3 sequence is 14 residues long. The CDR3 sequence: CASSQARGGTEAFF. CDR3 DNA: TGTGCCAGCAGCCAGGCCAGGGGAGGGACTGAAGCTTTCTTT.

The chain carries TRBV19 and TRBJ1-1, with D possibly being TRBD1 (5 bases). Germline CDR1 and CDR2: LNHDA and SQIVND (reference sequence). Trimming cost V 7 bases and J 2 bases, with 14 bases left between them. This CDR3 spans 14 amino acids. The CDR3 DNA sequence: TGTGCCAGTAAAAAGGGGCAGAGTAACACTGAAGCTTTCTTT. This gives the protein CASKKGQSNTEAFF. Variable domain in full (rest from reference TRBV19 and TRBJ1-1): DGGITQSPKYLFRKEGQNVTLSCEQNLNHDAMYWYRQDPGQGLRLIYYSQIVNDFQKGDIAEGYSVSREKKESFPLTVTSAQKNPTAFYLCASKKGQSNTEAFFGQGTRLTVV.

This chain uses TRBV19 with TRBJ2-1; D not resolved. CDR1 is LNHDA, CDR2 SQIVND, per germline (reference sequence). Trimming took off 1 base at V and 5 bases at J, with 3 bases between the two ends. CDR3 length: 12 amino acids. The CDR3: CASSIGNNEQFF. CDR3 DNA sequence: TGTGCCAGTAGTATAGGTAACAATGAGCAGTTCTTC.

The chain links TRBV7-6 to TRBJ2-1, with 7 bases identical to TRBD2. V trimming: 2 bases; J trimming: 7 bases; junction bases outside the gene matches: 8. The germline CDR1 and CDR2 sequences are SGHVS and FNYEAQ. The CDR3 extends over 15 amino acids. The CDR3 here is CASSLISGIINEQFF. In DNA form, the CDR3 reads TGTGCCAGCAGCTTAATCAGCGGGATCATTAATGAGCAGTTCTTC.

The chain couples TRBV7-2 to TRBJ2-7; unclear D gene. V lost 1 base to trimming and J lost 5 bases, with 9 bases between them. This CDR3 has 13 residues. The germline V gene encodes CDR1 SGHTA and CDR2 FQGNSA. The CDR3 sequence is CASSLGSPHEQYF. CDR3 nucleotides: TGTGCCAGCAGCTTAGGGAGCCCCCACGAGCAGTACTTC.

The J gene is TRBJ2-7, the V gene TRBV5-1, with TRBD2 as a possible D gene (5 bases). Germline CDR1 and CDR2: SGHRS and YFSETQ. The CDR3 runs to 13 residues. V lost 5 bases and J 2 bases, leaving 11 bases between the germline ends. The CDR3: CASRPGLTYEQYF. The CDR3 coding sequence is TGCGCCAGCAGGCCCGGACTTACCTACGAGCAGTACTTC.